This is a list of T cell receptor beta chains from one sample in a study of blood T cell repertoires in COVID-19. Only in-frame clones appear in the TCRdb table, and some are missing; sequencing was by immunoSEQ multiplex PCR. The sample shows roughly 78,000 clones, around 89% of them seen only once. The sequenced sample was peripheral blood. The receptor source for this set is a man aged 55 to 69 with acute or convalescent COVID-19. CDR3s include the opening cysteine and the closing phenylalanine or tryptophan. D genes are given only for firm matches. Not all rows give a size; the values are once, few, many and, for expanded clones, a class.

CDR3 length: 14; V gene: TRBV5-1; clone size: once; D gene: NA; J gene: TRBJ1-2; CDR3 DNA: TGCGCCAGCAGCTTGGCCTACCCAGGGGATGGCTACACCTTC; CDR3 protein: CASSLAYPGDGYTF
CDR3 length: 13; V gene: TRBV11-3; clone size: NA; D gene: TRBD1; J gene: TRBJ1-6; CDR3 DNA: TGTGCCAGCAGCCAAACAGGGGACTCACCCCTCCACTTT; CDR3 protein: CASSQTGDSPLHF
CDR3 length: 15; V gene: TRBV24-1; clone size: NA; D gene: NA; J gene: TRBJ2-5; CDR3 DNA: TGTGCCACCAGTGATTTCGAGGCAGGGATAGAGACCCAGTACTTC; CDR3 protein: CATSDFEAGIETQYF
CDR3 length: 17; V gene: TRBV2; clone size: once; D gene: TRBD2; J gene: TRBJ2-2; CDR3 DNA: TGTGCCAGCAGTAACCCGGGAGCGGGAGGGAACACCGGGGAGCTGTTTTTT; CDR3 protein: CASSNPGAGGNTGELFF
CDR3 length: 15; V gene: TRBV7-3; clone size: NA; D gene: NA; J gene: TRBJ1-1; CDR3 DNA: TGTGCCAGCAGCTTAATGGCAGGGCTGAACACTGAAGCTTTCTTT; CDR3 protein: CASSLMAGLNTEAFF
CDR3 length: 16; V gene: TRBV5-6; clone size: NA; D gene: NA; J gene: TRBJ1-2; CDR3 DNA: TGTGCCAGCAGCTTGGGGGCTCGAGGGCCTAACTATGGCTACACCTTC; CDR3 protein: CASSLGARGPNYGYTF
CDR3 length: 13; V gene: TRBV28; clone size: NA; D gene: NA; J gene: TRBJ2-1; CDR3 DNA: TGTGCCAGCACCCAGATCAGGGCCAATGAGCAGTTCTTC; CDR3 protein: CASTQIRANEQFF
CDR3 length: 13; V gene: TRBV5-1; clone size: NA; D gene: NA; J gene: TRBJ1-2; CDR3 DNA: TGCGCCAGCAGCCCGCAGGGGAACTATGGCTACACCTTC; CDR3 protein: CASSPQGNYGYTF
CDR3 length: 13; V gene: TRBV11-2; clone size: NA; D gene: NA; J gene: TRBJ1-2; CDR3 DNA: TGTGCCAGCAGCTGGAAGCGGGACTATGGCTACACCTTC; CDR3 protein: CASSWKRDYGYTF
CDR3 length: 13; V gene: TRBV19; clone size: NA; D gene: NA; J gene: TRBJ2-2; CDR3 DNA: TGTGCCTCCCTCGGGTTGAACACCGGGGAGCTGTTTTTT; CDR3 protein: CASLGLNTGELFF
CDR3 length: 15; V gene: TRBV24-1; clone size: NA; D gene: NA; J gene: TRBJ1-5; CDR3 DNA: TGTGCCACCCTGAGACAAGCATATAGCAATCAGCCCCAGCATTTT; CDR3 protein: CATLRQAYSNQPQHF
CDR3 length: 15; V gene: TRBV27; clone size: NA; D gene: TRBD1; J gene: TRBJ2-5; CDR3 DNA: TGTGCCAGCAGTTTATCGATCAGGGGGTGGGAGACCCAGTACTTC; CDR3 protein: CASSLSIRGWETQYF
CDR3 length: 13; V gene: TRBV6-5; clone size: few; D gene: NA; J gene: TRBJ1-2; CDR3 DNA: TGTGCCAGCCATCGGGGTGGCGGCTATGGCTACACCTTC; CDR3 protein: CASHRGGGYGYTF
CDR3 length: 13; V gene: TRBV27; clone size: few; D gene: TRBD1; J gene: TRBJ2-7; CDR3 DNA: TGTGCCAGCAGTTTCGGACAGGGGGCCGAGCAGTACTTC; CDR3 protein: CASSFGQGAEQYF
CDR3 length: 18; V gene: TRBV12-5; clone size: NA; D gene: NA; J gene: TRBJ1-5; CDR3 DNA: TGTGCTAGTGGTTTGGTATCTGGAGGGCTTGGGAGCAATCAGCCCCAGCATTTT; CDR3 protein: CASGLVSGGLGSNQPQHF
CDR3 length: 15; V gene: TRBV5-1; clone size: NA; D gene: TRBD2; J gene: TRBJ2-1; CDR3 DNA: TGCGCCAGCAGCTTGCCTCCGCCGGGAGGGGATGAGCAGTTCTTC; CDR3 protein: CASSLPPPGGDEQFF
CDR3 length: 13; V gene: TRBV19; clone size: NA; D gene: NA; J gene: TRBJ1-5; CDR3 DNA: TGTGCCAGTAGTATAAATAGGGGCTTGTCCCAGCATTTT; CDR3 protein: CASSINRGLSQHF
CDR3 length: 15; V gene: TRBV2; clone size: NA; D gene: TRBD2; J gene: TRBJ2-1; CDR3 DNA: TGTGCCAGCCTCTGGCAACTAGCGGGCCAAAATGAGCAGTTCTTC; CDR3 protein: CASLWQLAGQNEQFF
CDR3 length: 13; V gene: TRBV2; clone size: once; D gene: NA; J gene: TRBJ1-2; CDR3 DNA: TGTGCCAGCAGGGAGGGCAGCAACTATGGCTACACCTTC; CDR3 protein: CASREGSNYGYTF
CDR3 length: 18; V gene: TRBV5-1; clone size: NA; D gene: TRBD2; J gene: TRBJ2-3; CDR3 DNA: TGCGCCAGCAGCTTGGAATTTGGCGGGAGGTTGGGCACAGATACGCAGTATTTT; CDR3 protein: CASSLEFGGRLGTDTQYF
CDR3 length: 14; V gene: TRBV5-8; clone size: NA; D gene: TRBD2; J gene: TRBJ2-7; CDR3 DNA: TGTGCCAGCAGCATAGCGGGAGGTTCCCGAAGCGCATACTTC; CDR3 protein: CASSIAGGSRSAYF
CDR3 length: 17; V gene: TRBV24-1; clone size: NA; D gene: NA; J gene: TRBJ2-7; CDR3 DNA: TGTGCCACCAGTGACGGGAGTGGGAGCGATGTGTCCTACGAGCAGTACTTC; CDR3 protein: CATSDGSGSDVSYEQYF
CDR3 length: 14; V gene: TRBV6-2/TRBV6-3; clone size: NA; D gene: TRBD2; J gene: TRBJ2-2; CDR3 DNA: TGTGCCAGCAGCTTTAGCGGGCCCACCGGGGAGCTGTTTTTT; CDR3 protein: CASSFSGPTGELFF
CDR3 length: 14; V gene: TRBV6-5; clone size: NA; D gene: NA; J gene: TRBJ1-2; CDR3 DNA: TGTGCCAGCAGTTACTCGAGGGGGTATACTGGCTACACCTTC; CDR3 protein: CASSYSRGYTGYTF
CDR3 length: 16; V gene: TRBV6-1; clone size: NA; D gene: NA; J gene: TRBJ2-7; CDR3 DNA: TGTGCCAGCAGTGAATGGGCCCAATCGAGCTCCTACGAGCAGTACTTC; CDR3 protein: CASSEWAQSSSYEQYF
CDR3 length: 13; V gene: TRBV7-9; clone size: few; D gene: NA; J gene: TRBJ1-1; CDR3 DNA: TGTGCCAGCAGCTTAGTACAGAACACTGAAGCTTTCTTT; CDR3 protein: CASSLVQNTEAFF
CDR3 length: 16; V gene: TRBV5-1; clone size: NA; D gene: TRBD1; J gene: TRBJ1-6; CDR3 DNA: TGCGCCAGCAGGTCGACAGGGAGCTCCTATAATTCACCCCTCCACTTT; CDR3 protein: CASRSTGSSYNSPLHF
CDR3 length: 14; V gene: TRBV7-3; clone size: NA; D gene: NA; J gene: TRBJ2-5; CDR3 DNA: TGTGCCAGCAGCCCGGGACTCCTCGGGGAGACCCAGTACTTC; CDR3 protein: CASSPGLLGETQYF
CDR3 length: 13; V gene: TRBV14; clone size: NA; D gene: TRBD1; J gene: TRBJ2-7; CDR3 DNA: TGTGCCAGCAGCCCCTTACAGGGGTACGAGCAGTACTTC; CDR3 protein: CASSPLQGYEQYF
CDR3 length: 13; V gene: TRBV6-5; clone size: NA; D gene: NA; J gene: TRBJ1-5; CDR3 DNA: TGTGCCAGCAGCGGCAGGGTAGGACAGCCCCAGCATTTT; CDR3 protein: CASSGRVGQPQHF
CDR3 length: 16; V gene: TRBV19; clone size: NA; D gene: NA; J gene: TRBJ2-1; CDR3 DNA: TGTGCCAGTAGTATAGAGGCGAGGAGCTCCTACAATGAGCAGTTCTTC; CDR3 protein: CASSIEARSSYNEQFF
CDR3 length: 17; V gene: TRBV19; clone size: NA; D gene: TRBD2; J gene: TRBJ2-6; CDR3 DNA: TGTGCCAGTCAACGGACTAGCGGGAACTCTGGGGCCAACGTCCTGACTTTC; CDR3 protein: CASQRTSGNSGANVLTF
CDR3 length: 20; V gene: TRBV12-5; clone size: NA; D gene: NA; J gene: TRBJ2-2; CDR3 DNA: TGTGCTAGTGGTTTGGTAAATTGGGAGGACACCGGGACCCGAACCGGGGAGCTGTTTTTT; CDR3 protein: CASGLVNWEDTGTRTGELFF
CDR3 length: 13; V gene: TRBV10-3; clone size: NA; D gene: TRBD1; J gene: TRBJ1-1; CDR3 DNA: TGTGCCATCAGGTCCGACAGGGACACTGAAGCTTTCTTT; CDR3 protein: CAIRSDRDTEAFF
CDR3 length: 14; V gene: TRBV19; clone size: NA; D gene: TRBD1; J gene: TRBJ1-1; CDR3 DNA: TGTGCCAGTAGTATGACAGGGGGCGAAGCTGAAGCTTTCTTT; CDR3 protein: CASSMTGGEAEAFF
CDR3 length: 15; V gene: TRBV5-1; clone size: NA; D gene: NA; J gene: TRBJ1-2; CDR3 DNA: TGCGCCAGCAGCTTGGGTAACAGGGTCGGCTATGGCTACACCTTC; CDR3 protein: CASSLGNRVGYGYTF
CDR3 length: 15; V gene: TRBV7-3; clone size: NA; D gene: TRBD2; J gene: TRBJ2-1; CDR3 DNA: TGTGCCAGCAGCTCACGCGGGGGGGCCTACAATGAGCAGTTCTTC; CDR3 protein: CASSSRGGAYNEQFF
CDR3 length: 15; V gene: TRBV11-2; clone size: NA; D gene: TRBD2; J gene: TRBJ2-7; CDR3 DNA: TGTGCCAGCAGCCGCACTAGCGGGACGGGGGGCGAGCAGTACTTC; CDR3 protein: CASSRTSGTGGEQYF
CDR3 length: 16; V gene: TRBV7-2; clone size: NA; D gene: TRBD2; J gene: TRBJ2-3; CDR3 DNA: TGTGCCAGCAGCTCTCCTAGCGGGAGGGCGTCAGATACGCAGTATTTT; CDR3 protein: CASSSPSGRASDTQYF
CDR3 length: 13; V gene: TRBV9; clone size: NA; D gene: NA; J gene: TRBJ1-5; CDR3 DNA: TGTGCCAGCAGCGTCACAGGGAACCAGCCCCAGCATTTT; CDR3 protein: CASSVTGNQPQHF
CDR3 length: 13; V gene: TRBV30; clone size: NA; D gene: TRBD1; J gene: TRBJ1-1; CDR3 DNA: TGTGCCTGGATAGACAGGGGGCGGGCTGAAGCTTTCTTT; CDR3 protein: CAWIDRGRAEAFF
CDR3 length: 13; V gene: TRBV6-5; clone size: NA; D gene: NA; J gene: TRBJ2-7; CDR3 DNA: TGTGCCAGCAGTCCCGGAGGGTGGTACGAGCAGTACTTC; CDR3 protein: CASSPGGWYEQYF
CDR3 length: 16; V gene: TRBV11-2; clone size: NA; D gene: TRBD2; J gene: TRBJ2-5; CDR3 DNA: TGTGCCAGCAGCTTAGCTGGCGGGGGGGCAGGGGAGACCCAGTACTTC; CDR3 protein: CASSLAGGGAGETQYF
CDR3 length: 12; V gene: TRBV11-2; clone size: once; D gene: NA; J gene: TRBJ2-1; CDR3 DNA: TGTGCCAGCAGCTTAACACATAATGAGCAGTTCTTC; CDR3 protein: CASSLTHNEQFF
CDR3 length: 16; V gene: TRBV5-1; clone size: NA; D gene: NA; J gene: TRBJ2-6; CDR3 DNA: TGCGCCAGCAGCTTGTCCGTCCTCTCTGGGGCCAACGTCCTGACTTTC; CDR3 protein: CASSLSVLSGANVLTF
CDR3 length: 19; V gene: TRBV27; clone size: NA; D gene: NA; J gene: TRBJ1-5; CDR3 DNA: TGTGCCAGCAGTCCAACGAACCTCTATGGGACACCTAGCAATCAGCCCCAGCATTTT; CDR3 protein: CASSPTNLYGTPSNQPQHF
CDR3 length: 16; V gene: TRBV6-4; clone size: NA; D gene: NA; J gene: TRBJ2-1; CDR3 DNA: TGTGCCAGCAGTGACTCGGTGGGGGCCGGGTACAATGAGCAGTTCTTC; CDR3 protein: CASSDSVGAGYNEQFF
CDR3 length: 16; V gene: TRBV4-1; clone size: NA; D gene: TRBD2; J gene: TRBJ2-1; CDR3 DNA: TGCGCCAGCAGCCAAGAAGGTACTAGCGGAAACAATGAGCAGTTCTTC; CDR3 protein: CASSQEGTSGNNEQFF
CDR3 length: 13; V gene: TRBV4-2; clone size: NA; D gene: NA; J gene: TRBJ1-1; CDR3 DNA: TGTGCCAGCAGCCAAGTTACATACACTGAAGCTTTCTTT; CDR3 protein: CASSQVTYTEAFF
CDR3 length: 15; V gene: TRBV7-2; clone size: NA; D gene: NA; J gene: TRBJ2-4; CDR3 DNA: TGTGCCAGCAGCTGGACAGCGGACGGCAAAAACATTCAGTACTTC; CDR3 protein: CASSWTADGKNIQYF
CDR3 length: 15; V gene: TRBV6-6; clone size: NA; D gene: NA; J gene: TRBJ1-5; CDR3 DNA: TGTGCCAGCAGTTACCCCTCTCGGGATTATCAGCCCCAGCATTTT; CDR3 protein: CASSYPSRDYQPQHF
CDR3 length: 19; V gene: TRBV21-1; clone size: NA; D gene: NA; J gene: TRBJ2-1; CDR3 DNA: TGTGCCAGCACTACTGGACTAGCGGGGGGCCAAAGCTCCTACAATGAGCAGTTCTTC; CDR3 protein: CASTTGLAGGQSSYNEQFF
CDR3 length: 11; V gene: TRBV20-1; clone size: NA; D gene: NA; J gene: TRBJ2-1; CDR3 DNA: TGCAGTGCTAGAGCAGGGGTAGGGCAGTTCTTC; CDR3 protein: CSARAGVGQFF
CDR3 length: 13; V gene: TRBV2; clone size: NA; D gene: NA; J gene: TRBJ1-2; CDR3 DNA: TGTGCCAGCAGCCGGGCCCCCGAGGGTGGCTACACCTTC; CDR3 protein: CASSRAPEGGYTF
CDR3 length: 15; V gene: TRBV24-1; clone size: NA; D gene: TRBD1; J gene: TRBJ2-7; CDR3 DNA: TGTGCCACCAGTGATACCGGGACAGGCTCCTACGAGCAGTACTTC; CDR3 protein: CATSDTGTGSYEQYF
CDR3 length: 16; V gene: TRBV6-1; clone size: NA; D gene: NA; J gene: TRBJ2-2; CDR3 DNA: TGTGCCAGCAGTGAAGCCCGGCAGGGGAATACCGGGGAGCTGTTTTTT; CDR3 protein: CASSEARQGNTGELFF
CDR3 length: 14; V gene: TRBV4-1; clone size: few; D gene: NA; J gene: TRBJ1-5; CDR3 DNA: TGCGCCAGCAGCCAAGCGCGAAACAATCAGCCCCAGCATTTT; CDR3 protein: CASSQARNNQPQHF
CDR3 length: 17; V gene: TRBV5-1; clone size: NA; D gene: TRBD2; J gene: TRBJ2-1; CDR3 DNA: TGCGCCAGCAGCCCTGGGGCTAGCGGGGGGCGGAGCAATGAGCAGTTCTTC; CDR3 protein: CASSPGASGGRSNEQFF
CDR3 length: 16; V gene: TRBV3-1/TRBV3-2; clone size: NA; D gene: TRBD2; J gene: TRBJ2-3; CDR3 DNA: TGTGCCAGCAGCCAAGAACGGGGGGATGGGACAGATACGCAGTATTTT; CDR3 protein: CASSQERGDGTDTQYF
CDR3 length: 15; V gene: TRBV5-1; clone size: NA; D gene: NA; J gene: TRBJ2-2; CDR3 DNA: TGCGCCAGCAGGCCGACAGGGGAGGGCACCGGGGAGCTGTTTTTT; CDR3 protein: CASRPTGEGTGELFF